This T cell receptor beta chain was sequenced during a study of radiation and T cells in renal cell carcinoma. Profiled with immunoSEQ multiplex PCR; TCRdb holds only in-frame clones, not every one. The sample lists about 140,000 clones; less than 85% were seen once. Germline V CDR1 and CDR2: SGHRS, YFSETQ. Trimming took off 0 bases at V and 5 bases at J, with 8 bases between the two ends. The CDR3 length is 13 residues. Specified time point: baseline pretreatment blood. Treatment given: 15 Gy SBRT to primary tumor, nephrectomy 4 weeks later. Blood was sampled at baseline, 2 weeks and 4 weeks after SBRT. Clear cell pathology was present in this patient's renal cell carcinoma.

This TCR derives from a woman between 45 and 65 years old with renal cell carcinoma. The chain carries TRBV5-1 and TRBJ2-5, with D perhaps TRBD2 (5 bases). This sample comprised blood, obtained from a patient whose treatment included radiotherapy and nephrectomy. The CDR3 sequence: CASSLGSVETQYF. Here the CDR3 DNA reads TGCGCCAGCAGCTTGGGTAGCGTGGAGACCCAGTACTTC.